One and the same sample provided the 12 T cell receptor beta chains below, sequenced in a study of blood T cell repertoires in COVID-19. Measured with immunoSEQ multiplex PCR; TCRdb has only the in-frame clones, and not every one. The table lists about 160,000 clones, around 82% of them singletons. The sequencing sample was made of PBMCs or T cells enriched from blood (not recorded which). These receptors originate from a woman between 45 and 65 years old in a cohort exposed to, infected with or recovered from COVID-19 (not recorded which).

The chain employs TRBV18 and TRBJ2-7; tentative D call: TRBD2 (6 bases). The CDR3 has 14 residues. Germline CDR1 reads KGHSH; CDR2 reads LQKENI. The germline V and J ends were trimmed by 3 bases and 10 bases, with 19 bases remaining between them. In DNA form, the CDR3 reads TGTGCCAGCTCACCGACTGGCGGAGGGACTGCCCAGTACTTC. Translating gives CASSPTGGGTAQYF.

This chain uses TRBV6-1 with TRBJ1-2; D uncertain. The CDR3 spans 13 residues. V gave up 2 bases and J gave up 4 bases, with 8 bases separating them. Germline V gene lookup returns CDR1 MNHNS and CDR2 SASEGT. CDR3 nucleotides: TGTGCCAGCAGTGAATCCGGAGTCTATGGCTACACCTTC. This encodes CASSESGVYGYTF.

The chain uses TRBV19 and TRBJ1-5, with D unresolved. Germline-derived CDR1 and CDR2 are LNHDA and SQIVND (reference sequence). The CDR3 extends over 14 amino acids. V lost 1 base, J lost 3 bases, and 7 bases lay in between. CDR3 amino acids: CASSIAGNNQPQHF. In nucleotides, the CDR3 is TGTGCCAGTAGTATAGCGGGGAACAATCAGCCCCAGCATTTT.

The gene calls are TRBV19 and TRBJ1-1; no definite D call. Germline CDR1 and CDR2: LNHDA and SQIVND (reference sequence). Between the trimmed V and J ends, which lost 2 bases and 11 bases, there was a span of 9 bases. This CDR3 spans 11 amino acids. The CDR3 coding sequence is TGTGCCAGTAGTATAATTGGTCGGGCTTTCTTT. Residues: CASSIIGRAFF.

The chain recombines TRBV5-4 with TRBJ2-7; tentative D call: TRBD2 (5 bases). Germline CDR1 reads SGHNT; CDR2 reads YYREEE (reference sequence). V shed 2 bases and J shed 4 bases, with 7 bases lying between them. The CDR3 consists of 12 residues. The CDR3 DNA reads TGTGCCAGCAGCTTCGGGAATTACGAGCAGTACTTC. Protein sequence: CASSFGNYEQYF.

The CDR3 sequence is CASSIQEGLETQYF. CDR3 DNA: TGTGCCAGTAGTATACAGGAGGGTTTGGAGACCCAGTACTTC. The V gene is TRBV19, the J gene TRBJ2-5, with D perhaps matching TRBD2 (6 bases). Trimming removed 2 bases at V and 5 bases at J, with 12 bases between. Germline assignment: CDR1 LNHDA and CDR2 SQIVND (reference sequence). The CDR3 totals 14 residues.

J is TRBJ1-4 and V is TRBV4-1; D gene ambiguous. The CDR3 contains 16 residues. The V gene lost 4 bases and the J gene lost 4 bases, with 16 bases spanning the gap. Germline V CDR1 and CDR2: MGHRA, YSYEKL. The CDR3 DNA follows: TGCGCCAGCAGCCTAACCGGAGGGCAACGTAATGAAAAACTGTTTTTT. Translation gives CASSLTGGQRNEKLFF.

This chain's CDR3 is CASDPGGSSYNSPLHF. CDR3 nucleotide sequence: TGTGCCAGCGACCCGGGGGGAAGCTCCTATAATTCACCCCTCCACTTT. The chain is built from TRBV18 and TRBJ1-6; D perhaps matches TRBD1 (5 bases). In germline, CDR1 is KGHSH, CDR2 LQKENI. The CDR3 is 16 amino acids. The V end lost 8 bases, the J end lost 0 bases, and 14 bases lay between the germline ends.

This chain uses TRBV29-1 with TRBJ2-1; no definite D call. V was clipped by 4 bases and J by 5 bases, with 12 bases between them. The germline gives CDR1 SQVTM, CDR2 ANQGSEA. This CDR3 has 13 residues. The CDR3 nucleotides read TGCAGCGTTGGCAGGAATGGTGACAATGAGCAGTTCTTC. It is translated as CSVGRNGDNEQFF.

The chain employs TRBV18 and TRBJ2-2; TRBD2 matches at 11 bases. The CDR3 length is 17 residues. V was pared by 3 bases and J by 1 base, with 4 bases of the junction left unmatched. Germline CDR1 and CDR2: KGHSH and LQKENI. CDR3 sequence (DNA): TGTGCCAGCTCACCCAGACTAGCGGGGAAGAACACCGGGGAGCTGTTTTTT. This codes for CASSPRLAGKNTGELFF.

The gene calls are TRBV28 and TRBJ1-4; possible D gene TRBD1, 5 bases. The CDR3 totals 20 residues. CDR1 is MDHEN, CDR2 SYDVKM, per germline. V was pared by 6 bases and J by 6 bases, with 32 bases between. The CDR3 loop reads CASSLPETGLPSYGDEKLFF. CDR3 DNA sequence: TGTGCCAGCAGCCTCCCCGAAACGGGACTCCCTTCCTACGGGGATGAAAAACTGTTTTTT. Filled out from reference TRBV28 and TRBJ1-4, the complete variable domain reads DVKVTQSSRYLVKRTGEKVFLECVQDMDHENMFWYRQDPGLGLRLIYFSYDVKMKEKGDIPEGYSVSREKKERFSLILESASTNQTSMYLCASSLPETGLPSYGDEKLFFGSGTQLSVL.

A few counts support this clone. This chain uses TRBV28 with TRBJ2-5; 7 nucleotides line up with TRBD1. CDR1 MDHEN and CDR2 SYDVKM come from the germline V gene. V dropped 6 bases and J dropped 2; count of bases not matched to a gene: 6. The CDR3 extends over 14 amino acids. This CDR3 reads CASRSTGTQETQYF. The CDR3 region has the DNA TGTGCCAGCAGATCGACAGGGACACAAGAGACCCAGTACTTC.